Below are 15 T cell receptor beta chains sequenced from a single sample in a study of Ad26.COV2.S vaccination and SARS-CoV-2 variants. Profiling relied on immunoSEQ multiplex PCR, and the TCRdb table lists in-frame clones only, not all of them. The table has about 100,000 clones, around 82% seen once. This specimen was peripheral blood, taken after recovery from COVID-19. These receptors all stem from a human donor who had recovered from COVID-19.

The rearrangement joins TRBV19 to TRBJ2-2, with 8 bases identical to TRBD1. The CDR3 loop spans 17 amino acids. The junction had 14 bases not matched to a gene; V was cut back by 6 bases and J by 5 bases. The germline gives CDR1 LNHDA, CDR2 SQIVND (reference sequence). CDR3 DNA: TGTGCCAGTAGAGCGTTACGGACAGGGAGGAATACCGGGGAGCTGTTTTTT. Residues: CASRALRTGRNTGELFF. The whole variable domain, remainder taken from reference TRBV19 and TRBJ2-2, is DGGITQSPKYLFRKEGQNVTLSCEQNLNHDAMYWYRQDPGQGLRLIYYSQIVNDFQKGDIAEGYSVSREKKESFPLTVTSAQKNPTAFYLCASRALRTGRNTGELFFGEGSRLTVL.

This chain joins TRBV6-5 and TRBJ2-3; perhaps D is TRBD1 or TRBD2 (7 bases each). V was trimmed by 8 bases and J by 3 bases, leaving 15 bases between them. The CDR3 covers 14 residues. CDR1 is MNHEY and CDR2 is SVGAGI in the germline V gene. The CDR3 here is CASLRGGTTDTQYF. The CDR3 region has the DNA TGTGCCAGCCTCAGGGGGGGGACGACAGATACGCAGTATTTT.

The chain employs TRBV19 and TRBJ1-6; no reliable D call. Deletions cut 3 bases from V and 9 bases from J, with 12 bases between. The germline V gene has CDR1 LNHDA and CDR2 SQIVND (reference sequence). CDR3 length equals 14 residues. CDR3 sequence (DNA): TGTGCCAGTAGTATCCCGCCGGACTTTTCACCCCTCCACTTT. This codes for CASSIPPDFSPLHF.

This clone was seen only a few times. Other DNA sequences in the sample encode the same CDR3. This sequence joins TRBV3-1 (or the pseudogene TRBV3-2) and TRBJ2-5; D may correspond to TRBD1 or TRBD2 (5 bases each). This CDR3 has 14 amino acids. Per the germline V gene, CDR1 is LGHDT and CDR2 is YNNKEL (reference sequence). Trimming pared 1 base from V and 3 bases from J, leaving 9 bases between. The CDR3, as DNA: TGTGCCAGCAGCCAAGGCCAGGGAGAAGAGACCCAGTACTTC. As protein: CASSQGQGEETQYF.

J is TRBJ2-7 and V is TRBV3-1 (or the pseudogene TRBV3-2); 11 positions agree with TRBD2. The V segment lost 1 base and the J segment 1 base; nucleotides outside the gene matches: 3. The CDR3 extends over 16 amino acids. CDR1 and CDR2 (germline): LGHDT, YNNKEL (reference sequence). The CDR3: CASSQASGGPSYEQYF. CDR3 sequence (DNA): TGTGCCAGCAGCCAAGCTAGCGGGGGGCCTTCCTACGAGCAGTACTTC.

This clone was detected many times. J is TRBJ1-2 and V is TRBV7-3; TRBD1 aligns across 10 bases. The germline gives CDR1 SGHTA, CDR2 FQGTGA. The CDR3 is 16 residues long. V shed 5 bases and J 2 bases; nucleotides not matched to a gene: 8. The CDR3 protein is CASSPGTGDQNYGYTF. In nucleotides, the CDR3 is TGTGCCAGCAGCCCCGGGACAGGGGATCAGAACTATGGCTACACCTTC.

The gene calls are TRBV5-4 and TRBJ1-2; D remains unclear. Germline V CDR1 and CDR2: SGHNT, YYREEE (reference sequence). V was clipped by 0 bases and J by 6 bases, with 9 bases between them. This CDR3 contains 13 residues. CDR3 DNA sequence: TGTGCCAGCAGCTTGGGGCGAATGGATGGCTACACCTTC. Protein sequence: CASSLGRMDGYTF.

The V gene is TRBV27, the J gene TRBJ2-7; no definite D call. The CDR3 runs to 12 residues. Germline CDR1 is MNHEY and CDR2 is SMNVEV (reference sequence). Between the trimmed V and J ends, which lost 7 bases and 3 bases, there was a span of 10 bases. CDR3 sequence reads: CASTGRNYEQYF. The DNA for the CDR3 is TGTGCCAGCACTGGGCGGAACTACGAGCAGTACTTC.

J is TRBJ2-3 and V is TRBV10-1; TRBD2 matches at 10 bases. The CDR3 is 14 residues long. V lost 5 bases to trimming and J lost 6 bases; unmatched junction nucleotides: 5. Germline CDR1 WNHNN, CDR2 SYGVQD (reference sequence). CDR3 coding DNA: TGCGCCAGCAGTAGCGGGGGGGCCAAGGATACGCAGTATTTT. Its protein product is CASSSGGAKDTQYF.

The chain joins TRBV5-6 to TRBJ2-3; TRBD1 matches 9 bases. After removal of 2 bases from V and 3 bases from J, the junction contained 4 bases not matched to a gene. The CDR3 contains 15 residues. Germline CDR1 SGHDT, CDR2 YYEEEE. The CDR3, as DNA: TGTGCCAGCAGCTTAGGGACAGGGCCGACAGATACGCAGTATTTT. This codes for CASSLGTGPTDTQYF.

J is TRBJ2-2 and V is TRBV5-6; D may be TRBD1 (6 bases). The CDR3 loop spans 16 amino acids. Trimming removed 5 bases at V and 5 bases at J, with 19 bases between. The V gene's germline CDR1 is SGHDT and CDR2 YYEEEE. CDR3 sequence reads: CASRYRRDKLTGELFF. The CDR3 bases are TGTGCCAGCAGATACCGACGGGACAAACTAACCGGGGAGCTGTTTTTT. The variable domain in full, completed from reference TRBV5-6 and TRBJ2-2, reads DAGVTQSPTHLIKTRGQQVTLRCSPKSGHDTVSWYQQALGQGPQFIFQYYEEEERQRGNFPDRFSGHQFPNYSSELNVNALLLGDSALYLCASRYRRDKLTGELFFGEGSRLTVL.

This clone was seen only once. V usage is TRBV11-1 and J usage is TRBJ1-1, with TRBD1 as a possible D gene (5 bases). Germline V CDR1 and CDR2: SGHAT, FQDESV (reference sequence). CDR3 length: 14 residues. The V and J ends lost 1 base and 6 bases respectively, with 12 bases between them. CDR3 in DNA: TGTGCCAGCAGCTTAGGCCAGGGCTTCGCTGAAGCTTTCTTT. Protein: CASSLGQGFAEAFF.

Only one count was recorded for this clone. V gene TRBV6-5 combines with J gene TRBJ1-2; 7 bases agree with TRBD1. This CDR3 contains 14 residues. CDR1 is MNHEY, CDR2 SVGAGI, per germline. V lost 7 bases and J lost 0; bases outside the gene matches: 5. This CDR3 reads CASKTGVANYGYTF. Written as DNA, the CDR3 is TGTGCCAGCAAAACAGGGGTTGCTAACTATGGCTACACCTTC.

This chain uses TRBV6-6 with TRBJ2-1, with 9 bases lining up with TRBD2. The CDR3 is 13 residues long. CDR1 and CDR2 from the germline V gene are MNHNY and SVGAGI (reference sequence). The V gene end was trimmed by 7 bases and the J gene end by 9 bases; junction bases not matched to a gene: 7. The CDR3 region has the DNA TGTGCCAGCAACCTGGGACTAGCAGGTGAGCAGTTCTTC. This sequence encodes CASNLGLAGEQFF.

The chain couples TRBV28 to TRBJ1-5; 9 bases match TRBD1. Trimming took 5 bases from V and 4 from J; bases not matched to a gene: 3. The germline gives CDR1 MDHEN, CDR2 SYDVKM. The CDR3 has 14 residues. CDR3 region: CASSRGQGNQPQHF. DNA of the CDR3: TGTGCCAGCAGTCGGGGACAGGGAAATCAGCCCCAGCATTTT.